The 21 T cell receptor beta chains in this list originate from one sample, sequenced in a study of CXCR3-negative and CXCR3-positive naive CD8 T cells. Their cognate antigens are unknown. Study conclusions and caveats: CXCR3-positive naive cells had more hydrophobic TRB CDR3s than CXCR3-negative naive cells.

Libraries were UMI-labeled 5' RACE TRB cDNA. TCRdb reprocessed the 5' RACE reads and keeps a single row for each CDR3 protein, giving no DNA. This sample lists a few thousand distinct CDR3 sequences; its ten largest clones have approximately 2.5%. Sequenced input: naive CXCR3+ CD8+ T cells from blood. Subset of the sample: CD45RO-CCR7+CD27+CD95- naive CD8+ T cells expressing CXCR3 (TNR3+). The source is a human donor in good health. Some clones in this sample may be carry-over from other donors' samples.

The gene calls are TRBV2 and TRBJ1-1. The germline CDR1 and CDR2 sequences are SNHLY and FYNNEI. The CDR3 length is 15 residues. This CDR3 is CASSDRLIPNTEAFF. The full variable domain, its missing parts supplied by reference TRBV2 and TRBJ1-1, is EPEVTQTPSHQVTQMGQEVILRCVPISNHLYFYWYRQILGQKVEFLVSFYNNEISEKSEIFDDQFSVERPDGSNFTLKIRSTKLEDSAMYFCASSDRLIPNTEAFFGQGTRLTVV.

This chain links TRBV29-1 with TRBJ2-1. The CDR3 loop spans 12 amino acids. Germline V gives CDR1 SQVTM, CDR2 ANQGSEA. The chain's CDR3 is CSVESKINEQFF.

The V call is TRBV7-9, the J call TRBJ2-7; TCRdb selects TRBD1, and the lack of DNA leaves this call unchecked. CDR1 is SEHNR and CDR2 is FQNEAQ in the germline V gene (reference sequence). The CDR3 consists of 13 residues. CDR3: CASSRDVTYEQYF.

This clonotype is called medium-sized based on its frequency. V usage is TRBV4-2 and J usage is TRBJ1-1; the D call of TRBD1 rests on TCRdb alone, since no DNA is present to check it. This CDR3 has 12 residues. Germline lookup yields CDR1 LGHNA and CDR2 YNFKEQ. CDR3 loop: CASSSGGTEAFF.

The chain employs TRBV7-9 and TRBJ1-1; TCRdb reports TRBD1, a call that lacks DNA to check it against. Germline V gene lookup returns CDR1 SEHNR and CDR2 FQNEAQ (reference sequence). This CDR3 spans 14 amino acids. CDR3: CASSVRQGVAEAFF.

The chain carries TRBV29-1 and TRBJ2-7; TCRdb's assignment of TRBD2 cannot be checked, as there is no DNA. This CDR3 comprises 12 residues. Germline CDR1 SQVTM, CDR2 ANQGSEA. The CDR3 protein is CSVEGLAYEQYF.

This chain joins TRBV6-6 and TRBJ2-3; without DNA, the TCRdb call of TRBD1 cannot be checked. Looked up from germline, CDR1 is MNHNY and CDR2 is SVGAGI (reference sequence). CDR3 length: 17 residues. CDR3 region: CASIGFNSGQSTDTQYF.

Judged by frequency, this clonotype is medium-sized. The genes are TRBV19 and TRBJ1-5; TCRdb's D call, TRBD1, is unchecked because there is no DNA. CDR1 and CDR2 (germline): LNHDA, SQIVND (reference sequence). The CDR3 runs 13 residues. The CDR3 sequence is CASSPTGAQPQHF.

In terms of frequency, this clonotype is medium-sized. The chain combines TRBV20-1 with TRBJ2-7; TCRdb's D gene call, TRBD2, goes unchecked for lack of DNA. Germline loops: CDR1 DFQATT, CDR2 SNEGSKA (reference sequence). The CDR3 is 11 amino acids. CDR3 residues: CSAPTGREQYF.

CDR3 in amino acids: CSVDLNGMCCSF. This rearrangement joins TRBV29-1 to TRBJ1-2. Germline V gene lookup returns CDR1 SQVTM and CDR2 ANQGSEA. The CDR3 consists of 12 residues.

The chain has TRBV29-1 and TRBJ2-7; lacking DNA, the TRBD1 call made by TCRdb goes unchecked. Per the germline V gene, CDR1 is SQVTM and CDR2 is ANQGSEA. This CDR3 region has 14 residues. CDR3 in amino acids: CSAWDSRSSYEQYF.

This sequence joins TRBV9 and TRBJ2-1; TCRdb gives TRBD1 as the D gene, but with no DNA this cannot be confirmed. Per the germline V gene, CDR1 is SGDLS and CDR2 is YYNGEE. The CDR3 loop spans 14 amino acids. CDR3 sequence: CASSTGGSYNEQFF. Supplemented by reference TRBV9 and TRBJ2-1, the full variable domain reads DSGVTQTPKHLITATGQRVTLRCSPRSGDLSVYWYQQSLDQGLQFLIQYYNGEERAKGNILERFSAQQFPDLHSELNLSSLELGDSALYFCASSTGGSYNEQFFGPGTRLTVL.

The chain uses TRBV28 and TRBJ2-1; TCRdb outputs TRBD2, but without DNA this stays unchecked. The germline CDR1 and CDR2 sequences are MDHEN and SYDVKM. The CDR3 is made up of 17 amino acids. The CDR3 loop is CASSLVMPGPSYNEQFF.

This chain connects TRBV2 to TRBJ2-7; TCRdb's assignment of TRBD1 cannot be checked, as there is no DNA. Germline loops: CDR1 SNHLY, CDR2 FYNNEI. The CDR3 totals 14 residues. The CDR3 reads CASRGRDRSYEQYF. Full variable domain (rest looked up from reference TRBV2 and TRBJ2-7): EPEVTQTPSHQVTQMGQEVILRCVPISNHLYFYWYRQILGQKVEFLVSFYNNEISEKSEIFDDQFSVERPDGSNFTLKIRSTKLEDSAMYFCASRGRDRSYEQYFGPGTRLTVT.

This chain connects TRBV29-1 to TRBJ1-3. This CDR3 spans 12 amino acids. Germline lookup yields CDR1 SQVTM and CDR2 ANQGSEA. CDR3 in amino acids: CSAELQGNTIYF.

The V call is TRBV28, the J call TRBJ2-7. Germline lookup yields CDR1 MDHEN and CDR2 SYDVKM. This CDR3 is built from 12 residues. The CDR3 loop reads CASSLWSYEQYF.

This clonotype is medium-sized by frequency. This rearrangement joins TRBV25-1 to TRBJ2-6; TCRdb returns TRBD1, unconfirmable since there is no DNA. Germline lookup yields CDR1 MGHDK and CDR2 SYGVNS. The CDR3 totals 16 residues. This chain's CDR3 is CASSEYSRAGANVLTF.

Its frequency marks this clonotype as medium-sized (0.01 to 0.1%). The V call is TRBV29-1, the J call TRBJ2-3; the D call from TCRdb, TRBD2, cannot be confirmed without DNA. The CDR3 extends over 15 amino acids. Germline V gene lookup returns CDR1 SQVTM and CDR2 ANQGSEA. CDR3: CSVIVGLAGGYTQYF.

In terms of frequency, this clonotype is medium-sized. V and J are TRBV29-1 and TRBJ1-2; TCRdb's D call, TRBD1, is unchecked because there is no DNA. This CDR3 contains 13 residues. In germline, CDR1 is SQVTM, CDR2 ANQGSEA. CDR3 loop: CSAQGTEKGGYTF.

Measured by frequency, this clonotype is medium-sized. The V gene is TRBV29-1, the J gene TRBJ2-1. Looked up from germline, CDR1 is SQVTM and CDR2 is ANQGSEA. The CDR3 sequence is 13 residues long. This chain's CDR3 is CSVQSASYNEQFF.

J is TRBJ1-1 and V is TRBV12-3 or TRBV12-4. This CDR3 contains 13 residues. The CDR3 sequence: CASSLGLLSEAFF.